The following is a TCR beta chain sequence with its context. Its antigen is undetermined. A universal primer site and UMIs were added as TCR cDNA was made by 5'RACE template switching. MiXCR was run by TCRdb on the 5' RACE reads, yielding one entry per CDR3 protein. The sample has more than 300,000 distinct CDR3 sequences; around 6.8% are singletons. The data stem from a study of T cells after yellow fever vaccination. Overall study findings and caveats: Most clones from primary vaccination resurfaced after the booster (around 97% CD4, 88% CD8). Overlap between CD4 and CD8 compartments was detected for a small share of clonotypes.

This CDR3 spans 15 amino acids. The V gene's germline CDR1 is LGHNA and CDR2 YNFKEQ. Trimming took off 1 base at V and 7 bases at J, with 13 bases between the two ends. The origin of this receptor is a man aged 18-30 years who received the YFV17D yellow fever vaccine. This sample comprised PBMCs, obtained approximately 47 days after the first yellow fever vaccination. This chain links TRBV4-2 with TRBJ2-2, with D possibly TRBD2 on 7 matching bases. Here the CDR3 DNA reads TGTGCCAGCAGCCAAGGAGGGGGGGAGGACGGGGAGCTGTTTTTT. This gives the protein CASSQGGGEDGELFF.